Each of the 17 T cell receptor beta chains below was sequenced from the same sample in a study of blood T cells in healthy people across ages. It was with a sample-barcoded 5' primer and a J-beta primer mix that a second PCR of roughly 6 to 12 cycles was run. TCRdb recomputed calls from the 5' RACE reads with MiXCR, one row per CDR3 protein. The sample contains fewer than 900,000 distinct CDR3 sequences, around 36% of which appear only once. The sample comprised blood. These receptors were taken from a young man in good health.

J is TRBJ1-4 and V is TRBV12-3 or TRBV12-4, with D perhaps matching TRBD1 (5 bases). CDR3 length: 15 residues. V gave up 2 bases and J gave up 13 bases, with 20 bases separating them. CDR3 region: CASSLMSQGVRGLFF. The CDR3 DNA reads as TGTGCCAGCAGTTTAATGTCCCAGGGAGTACGAGGACTGTTTTTT.

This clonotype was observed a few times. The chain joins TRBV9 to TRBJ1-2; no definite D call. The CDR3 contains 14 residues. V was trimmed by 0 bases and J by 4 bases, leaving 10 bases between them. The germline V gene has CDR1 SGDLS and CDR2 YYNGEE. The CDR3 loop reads CASSVAEEAYGYTF. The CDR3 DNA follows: TGTGCCAGCAGCGTAGCTGAAGAGGCCTATGGCTACACCTTC.

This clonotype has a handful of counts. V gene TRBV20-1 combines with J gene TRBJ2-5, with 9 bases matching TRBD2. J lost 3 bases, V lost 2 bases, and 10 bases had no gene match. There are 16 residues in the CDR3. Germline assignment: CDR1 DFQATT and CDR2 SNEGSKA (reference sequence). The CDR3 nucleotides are TGCAGTGCTAGACCTGGGGTAGCGGGGGTCAAAGAGACCCAGTACTTC. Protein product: CSARPGVAGVKETQYF.

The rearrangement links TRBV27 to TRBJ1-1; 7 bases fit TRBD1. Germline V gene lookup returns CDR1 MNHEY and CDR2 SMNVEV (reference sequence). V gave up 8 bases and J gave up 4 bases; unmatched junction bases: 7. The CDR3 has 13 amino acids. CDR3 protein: CASSDREGTEAFF. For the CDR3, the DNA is TGTGCCAGCTCCGACAGGGAGGGCACTGAAGCTTTCTTT.

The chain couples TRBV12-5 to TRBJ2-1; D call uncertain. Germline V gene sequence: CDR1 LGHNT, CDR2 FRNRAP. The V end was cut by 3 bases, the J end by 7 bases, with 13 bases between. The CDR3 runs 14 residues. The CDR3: CASGLLLRRNEQFF. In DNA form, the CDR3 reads TGTGCTAGTGGTTTACTTCTCCGGCGGAATGAGCAGTTCTTC.

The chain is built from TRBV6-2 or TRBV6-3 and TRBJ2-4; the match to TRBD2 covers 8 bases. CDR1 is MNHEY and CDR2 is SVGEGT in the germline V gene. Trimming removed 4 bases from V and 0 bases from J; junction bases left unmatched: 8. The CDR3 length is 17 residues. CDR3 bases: TGTGCCAGCAGTTCGAGACTAGCGCAGCTAGCCAAAAACATTCAGTACTTC. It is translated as CASSSRLAQLAKNIQYF.

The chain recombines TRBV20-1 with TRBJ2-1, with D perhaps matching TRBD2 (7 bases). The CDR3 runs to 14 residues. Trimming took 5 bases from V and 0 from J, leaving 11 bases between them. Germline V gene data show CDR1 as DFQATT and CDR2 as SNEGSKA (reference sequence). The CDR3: CSAEGGSSYNEQFF. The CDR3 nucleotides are TGCAGTGCTGAGGGGGGGAGCTCCTACAATGAGCAGTTCTTC.

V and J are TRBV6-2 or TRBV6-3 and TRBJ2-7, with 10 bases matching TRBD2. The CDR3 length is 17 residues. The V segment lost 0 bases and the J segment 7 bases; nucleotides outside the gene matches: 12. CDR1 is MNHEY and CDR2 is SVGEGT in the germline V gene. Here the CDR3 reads CASSYSPSGGLYNEQYF. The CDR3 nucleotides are TGTGCCAGCAGTTACTCACCTAGCGGGGGCCTCTACAATGAGCAGTACTTC.

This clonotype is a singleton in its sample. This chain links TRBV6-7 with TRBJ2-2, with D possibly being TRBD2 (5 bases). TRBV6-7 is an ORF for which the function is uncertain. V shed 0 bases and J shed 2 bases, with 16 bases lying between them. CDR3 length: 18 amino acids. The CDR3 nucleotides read TGTGCCAGCAGTTACTCGATTCCGGACTTGGTAAACACCGGGGAGCTGTTTTTT. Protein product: CASSYSIPDLVNTGELFF.

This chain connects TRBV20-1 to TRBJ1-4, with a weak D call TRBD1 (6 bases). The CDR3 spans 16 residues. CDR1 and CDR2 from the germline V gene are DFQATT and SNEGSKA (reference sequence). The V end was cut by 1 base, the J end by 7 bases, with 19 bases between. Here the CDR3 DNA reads TGCAGTGCTAGAGGGCCTTTTAATCCACAGGGTGAAAAACTGTTTTTT. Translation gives CSARGPFNPQGEKLFF.

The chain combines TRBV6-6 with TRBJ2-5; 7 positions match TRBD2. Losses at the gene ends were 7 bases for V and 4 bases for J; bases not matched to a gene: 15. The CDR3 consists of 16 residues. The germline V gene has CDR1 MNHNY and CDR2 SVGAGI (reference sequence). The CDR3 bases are TGTGCCAGCAAAACGGGAGGCCCCGGCGTCCCAGAGACCCAGTACTTC. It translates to CASKTGGPGVPETQYF.

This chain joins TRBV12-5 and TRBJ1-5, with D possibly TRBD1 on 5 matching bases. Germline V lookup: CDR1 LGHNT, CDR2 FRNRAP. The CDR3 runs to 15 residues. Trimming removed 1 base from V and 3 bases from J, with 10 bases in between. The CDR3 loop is CASGLGGLLNQPQHF. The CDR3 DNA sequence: TGTGCTAGTGGTTTGGGGGGACTTCTCAATCAGCCCCAGCATTTT.

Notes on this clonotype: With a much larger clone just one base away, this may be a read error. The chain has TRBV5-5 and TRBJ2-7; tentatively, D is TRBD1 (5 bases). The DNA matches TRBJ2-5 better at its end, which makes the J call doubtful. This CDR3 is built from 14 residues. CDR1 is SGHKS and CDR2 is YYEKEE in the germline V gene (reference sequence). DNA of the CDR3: TGTGCCAGCAGCGTGGAGATTCGACAGGAGACCCAGTACTTC. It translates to CASSVEIRQETQYF.

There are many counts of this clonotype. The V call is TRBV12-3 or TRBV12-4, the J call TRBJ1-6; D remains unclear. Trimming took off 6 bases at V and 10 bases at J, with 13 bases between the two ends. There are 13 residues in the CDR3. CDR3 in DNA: TGTGCCAGCAGCGACATCTTCCACTCACCCCTCCACTTT. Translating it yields CASSDIFHSPLHF.

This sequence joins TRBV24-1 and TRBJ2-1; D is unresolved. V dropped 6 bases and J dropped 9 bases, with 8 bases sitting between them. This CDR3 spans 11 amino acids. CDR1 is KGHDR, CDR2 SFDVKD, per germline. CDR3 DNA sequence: TGTGCCACCAGTAATCGGGTTGAGCAGTTCTTC. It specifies CATSNRVEQFF.

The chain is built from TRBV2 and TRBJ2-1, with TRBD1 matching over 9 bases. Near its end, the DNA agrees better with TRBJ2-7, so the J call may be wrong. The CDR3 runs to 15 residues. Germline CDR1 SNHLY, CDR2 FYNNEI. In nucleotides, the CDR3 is TGTGCCAGCAGCTACCTCGGGACAGGGTACAATGAGCAGTACTTC. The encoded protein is CASSYLGTGYNEQYF.

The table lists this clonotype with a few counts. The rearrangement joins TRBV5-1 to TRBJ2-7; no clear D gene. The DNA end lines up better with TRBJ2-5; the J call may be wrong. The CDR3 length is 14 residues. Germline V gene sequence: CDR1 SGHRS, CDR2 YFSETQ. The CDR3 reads CASSLAIAGETQYF. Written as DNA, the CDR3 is TGCGCCAGCAGCTTGGCCATAGCCGGGGAGACCCAGTACTTC.